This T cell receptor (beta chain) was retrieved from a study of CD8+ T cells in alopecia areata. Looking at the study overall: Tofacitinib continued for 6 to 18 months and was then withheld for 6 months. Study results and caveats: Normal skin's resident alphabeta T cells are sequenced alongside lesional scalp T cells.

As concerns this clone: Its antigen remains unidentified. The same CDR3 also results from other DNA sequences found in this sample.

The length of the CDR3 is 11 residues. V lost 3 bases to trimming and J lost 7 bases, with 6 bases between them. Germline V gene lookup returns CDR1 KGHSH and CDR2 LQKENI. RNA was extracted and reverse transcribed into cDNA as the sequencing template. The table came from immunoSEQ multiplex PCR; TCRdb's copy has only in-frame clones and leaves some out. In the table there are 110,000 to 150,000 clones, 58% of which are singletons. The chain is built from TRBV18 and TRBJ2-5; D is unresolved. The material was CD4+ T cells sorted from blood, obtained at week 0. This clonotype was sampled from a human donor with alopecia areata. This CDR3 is CASSPPGTQYF. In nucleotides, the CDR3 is TGTGCCAGCTCACCCCCCGGGACCCAGTACTTC. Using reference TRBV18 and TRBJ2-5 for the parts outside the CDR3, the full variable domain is NAGVMQNPRHLVRRRGQEARLRCSPMKGHSHVYWYRQLPEEGLKFMVYLQKENIIDESGMPKERFSAEFPKEGPSILRIQQVVRGDSAAYFCASSPPGTQYFGPGTRLLVL.